The sequence of this T cell receptor (beta chain) was determined in a study of beta chain features in type 1 diabetes. This clone was seen only a few times. Germline V gene data show CDR1 as MNHEY and CDR2 as SMNVEV (reference sequence). The CDR3 runs 13 residues. Losses at the gene ends were 6 bases for V and 6 bases for J; bases not matched to a gene: 3. The study reverse transcribed the entire isolated RNA, so it sequenced expressed TCRB transcripts. TCRdb's table, derived via immunoSEQ multiplex PCR, lists solely in-frame clones and lacks some. The sample consists of around 280,000 clones, about 7.8% of them appearing once.

The genes are TRBV27 and TRBJ2-2; 8 bases are a match to TRBD1. This clonotype originated in a woman between 18 and 30 years old in good health. The specimen was central memory CD4+ T cells from blood. CDR3 in amino acids: CASSRQGSGELFF. CDR3 bases: TGTGCCAGCAGCCGACAGGGGTCCGGGGAGCTGTTTTTT.